The next 19 T cell receptor beta chains were all read from a single sample in a study of glioma-infiltrating T cells (dated by TCRdb to the mid-2010s). Sequencing took place on an Illumina MiSeq. TCR alpha and beta CDR3 regions were amplified with the iRepertoire nested amplicon-rescue multiplex PCR (arm-PCR) platform from RNA. Starting from the raw public reads, TCRdb applied fastp trimming at Q25, assembled clones with MiXCR and retained in-frame beta chains. Every distinct CDR3 protein forms one entry, paired with its most common genes and DNA. The sample records more than 300,000 distinct CDR3 sequences, 35% to 45% of which are singletons. Jointly, the top ten make up around 12% of the sample. Specimen: glioma tissue, nonneoplastic brain tissue, or PBMCs (not recorded which). Every receptor here comes from a human donor with low-grade glioma or glioblastoma, undergoing nonglioma brain surgery, or in good health (not recorded which).

Comment on this clonotype: A read error is possible here, since a much larger clone lies one base away. The CDR3 DNA follows: TGTGCCGGTCCACATACAGCGGTGGGGAATACCACAAGATCCCCTTCTGACGAGCAGTACTTC. Translating gives CAGPHTAVGNTTRSPSDEQYF. The V gene is TRBV27, the J gene TRBJ2-7; weak D call: TRBD2 (5 bases). Trimming took 11 bases from V and 5 from J, leaving 43 bases between them. The CDR3 is 21 residues long. The V gene's germline CDR1 is MNHEY and CDR2 SMNVEV (reference sequence).

This clonotype was picked up a small number of times. This rearrangement joins TRBV4-1 to TRBJ2-7; D gene ambiguous. The germline V gene has CDR1 MGHRA and CDR2 YSYEKL. CDR3 length equals 14 residues. V was clipped by 3 bases and J by 3 bases, with 12 bases between them. CDR3 coding DNA: TGCGCCAGCAGCCATACAAAGACAAGCTACGAGCAGTACTTC. It yields the protein CASSHTKTSYEQYF.

Details on this clonotype: Mismatch with germline at one junction end may stem from a read error. The chain uses TRBV15 and TRBJ1-4; TRBD1 might be the D (5 bases). Germline lookup yields CDR1 LNHNV and CDR2 YYDKDF (reference sequence). This CDR3 has 16 residues. CDR3 sequence: CASSLVAGLGHEKLFF. DNA of the CDR3: TGTGCCAGCAGCTTGGTCGCGGGACTGGGGCATGAAAAACTGTTTTTT.

This clonotype showed up just once. The rearrangement joins TRBV20-1 to TRBJ2-3; 11 bases agree with TRBD2. CDR1 and CDR2 (germline): DFQATT, SNEGSKA (reference sequence). CDR3 size: 15 residues. V shed 5 bases and J 4 bases; nucleotides not matched to a gene: 8. CDR3 nucleotide sequence: TGCAGTGCTCTTGACCTAGCGGGAGGCCCAGATACGCAGTATTTT. Translated, it gives CSALDLAGGPDTQYF.

The table lists this clonotype with many counts. Here the CDR3 DNA reads TGTGCCACCAACGCCCTTCTGACAGGGATCAATCAGCCCCAGCATTTT. Translation gives CATNALLTGINQPQHF. The chain couples TRBV6-2 or TRBV6-3 to TRBJ1-5; 7 bases match TRBD1. This CDR3 is 16 amino acids long. Trimming cost V 10 bases and J 3 bases; bases outside gene matches: 15. The V gene's germline CDR1 is MNHEY and CDR2 SVGEGT.

This clonotype turned up a few times. This chain connects TRBV7-8 to TRBJ1-3; no definite D call. V was pared by 8 bases and J by 4 bases, with 18 bases between. Germline loops: CDR1 SGHVS, CDR2 FQNEAQ. The CDR3 runs to 15 residues. In nucleotides, the CDR3 is TGTGCCAGCCTTTCACCCGGCTCGTGGGGAAACACCATATATTTT. It is translated as CASLSPGSWGNTIYF.

Notes on this clonotype: With a much larger clone just one base away, this may be a read error. The V gene is TRBV6-2 or TRBV6-3, the J gene TRBJ2-3, with 9 bases lining up with TRBD2. J lost 5 bases, V lost 2 bases, and 14 bases had no gene match. The CDR3 covers 18 residues. CDR1 is MNHEY, CDR2 SVGEGT, per germline. The DNA for the CDR3 is TGTGCCAGCAGTTACCCGACTAGCGGCCTAGAAGTGCTAGATACGCAGTATTTT. Translating gives CASSYPTSGLEVLDTQYF.

This rearrangement joins TRBV6-1 to TRBJ2-7, with a possible D match to TRBD1 (6 bases). V lost 9 bases to trimming and J lost 2 bases, with 35 bases between them. Germline values: CDR1 MNHNS, CDR2 SASEGT. CDR3 length equals 20 residues. This CDR3 is CARKQEAPRGDVNKTYEQYF. CDR3 sequence (DNA): TGTGCCAGAAAACAGGAGGCACCCAGGGGAGATGTAAACAAAACCTACGAGCAGTACTTC.

This clonotype was recorded a few times. The chain joins TRBV4-1 to TRBJ2-7; TRBD2 might be the D (5 bases). The V end lost 4 bases, the J end lost 0 bases, and 7 bases lay between the germline ends. Germline CDR1 and CDR2: MGHRA and YSYEKL. The length of the CDR3 is 13 residues. CDR3 in amino acids: CASSPDFSYEQYF. CDR3 in DNA: TGCGCCAGCAGCCCGGACTTCTCCTACGAGCAGTACTTC.

The rearrangement joins TRBV28 to TRBJ2-1; D is unclear. The V and J ends lost 4 bases and 10 bases respectively, with 5 bases between them. The CDR3 extends over 10 amino acids. Looked up from germline, CDR1 is MDHEN and CDR2 is SYDVKM. The CDR3 sequence is CASSSAEQFF. The CDR3 nucleotides are TGTGCCAGCAGTTCGGCAGAGCAGTTCTTC.

This clonotype has a handful of counts. A much larger clone lies one base from this, so it may be a read error. The chain uses TRBV27 and TRBJ2-1; tentatively, D is TRBD1 or TRBD2 (5 bases each). CDR1 is MNHEY and CDR2 is SMNVEV in the germline V gene (reference sequence). This CDR3 spans 15 amino acids. CDR3 bases: TGTGCCAGCAGTCAGACGGGACGCGCCTACAGTGAGCAGTTCTTC. Its translation: CASSQTGRAYSEQFF.

This clonotype was seen a handful of times. This chain connects TRBV4-1 to TRBJ2-7, with unresolved D. This CDR3 region has 14 residues. Trimming pared 2 bases from V and 0 bases from J, leaving 8 bases between. The germline CDR1 and CDR2 sequences are MGHRA and YSYEKL. The CDR3 bases are TGCGCCAGCAGCCAACACAGAGTCTCCTACGAGCAGTACTTC. Translation: CASSQHRVSYEQYF.

The gene calls are TRBV2 and TRBJ2-3; D possibly corresponds to TRBD1 (5 bases). This CDR3 has 13 residues. Between the trimmed V and J ends, which lost 9 bases and 0 bases, there was a span of 10 bases. Per the germline V gene, CDR1 is SNHLY and CDR2 is FYNNEI. Here the CDR3 DNA reads TGTGCCAGAAGGGGCGGTAGCACAGATACGCAGTATTTT. Its protein is CARRGGSTDTQYF.

This chain connects TRBV18 to TRBJ1-2; 11 bases line up with TRBD1. This CDR3 comprises 15 residues. Per germline, CDR1 KGHSH and CDR2 LQKENI. Trimming cost V 5 bases and J 5 bases; bases outside gene matches: 7. CDR3 bases: TGTGCCAGCTCAGAAGGACAGGGGGCAGAGTATGGCTACACCTTC. Residues: CASSEGQGAEYGYTF. The full variable domain, in which reference TRBV18 and TRBJ1-2 provide the parts outside the CDR3, is NAGVMQNPRHLVRRRGQEARLRCSPMKGHSHVYWYRQLPEEGLKFMVYLQKENIIDESGMPKERFSAEFPKEGPSILRIQQVVRGDSAAYFCASSEGQGAEYGYTFGSGTRLTVV.

The sample holds a few counts of this clonotype. This chain connects TRBV3-1 to TRBJ1-1; D unresolved. Germline V CDR1 and CDR2: LGHDT, YNNKEL (reference sequence). V lost 4 bases and J lost 8, with 11 bases in between. The CDR3 loop spans 12 amino acids. The CDR3 loop reads CASSRELGEAFF. CDR3 DNA: TGTGCCAGCAGCCGGGAACTGGGGGAAGCTTTCTTT.

The chain links TRBV6-2 or TRBV6-3 to TRBJ2-3; TRBD2 matches 7 bases. Germline CDR1 and CDR2: MNHEY and SVGEGT. This CDR3 region has 15 residues. The junction had 15 bases not matched to a gene; V was cut back by 1 base and J by 14 bases. The DNA for the CDR3 is TGTGCCAGCAGTTACTTAGGGAGGGCCGTGGATGGGCGGTATTTT. Amino acids: CASSYLGRAVDGRYF.

This clonotype was seen repeatedly, ten times or more. The chain recombines TRBV7-9 with TRBJ1-5, with a weak D call TRBD1 (6 bases). The CDR3 runs 16 residues. The germline V gene has CDR1 SEHNR and CDR2 FQNEAQ (reference sequence). Trimming stripped 0 bases from V and 3 bases from J, with 12 bases between. CDR3: CASSLASDRPNQPQHF. As DNA, the CDR3 is TGTGCCAGCAGCTTAGCCTCCGACAGGCCCAATCAGCCCCAGCATTTT.

The chain employs TRBV2 and TRBJ1-5, with no clear D. V was shortened by 6 bases and J by 0 bases, with 15 bases between the two germline ends. The CDR3 spans 16 residues. Germline loops: CDR1 SNHLY, CDR2 FYNNEI. CDR3 nucleotide sequence: TGTGCCAGCAGCACCGGGAATTCCCATAGCAATCAGCCCCAGCATTTT. It encodes CASSTGNSHSNQPQHF.

Details on this clonotype: A much larger clone is a single base away; this may be a read error. V usage is TRBV7-2 and J usage is TRBJ1-6, with D hard to call. Germline V gene data show CDR1 as SGHTA and CDR2 as FQGNSA. V was pared by 1 base and J by 12 bases, with 16 bases between. The CDR3 length is 15 residues. The CDR3 spells CASSLDSPGVEPLHF. As DNA, the CDR3 is TGTGCCAGCAGCTTAGATTCTCCCGGGGTCGAACCCCTCCACTTT.